Sequencing of this T cell receptor beta chain was carried out in a study of blood T cell repertoires in COVID-19. The table came from immunoSEQ multiplex PCR; TCRdb's copy has only in-frame clones and leaves some out. The sample has approximately 64,000 clones; roughly 85% are singletons. The germline gives CDR1 SGHVS, CDR2 FQNEAQ. The CDR3 extends over 16 amino acids. V was pared by 1 base and J by 6 bases, with 11 bases of the junction left unmatched. Those enrolled in Seattle joined during active infection and were followed longitudinally afterward. This sequence originates from a woman between 55 and 75 years old with COVID-19, enrolled during active disease. V and J are TRBV7-8 and TRBJ2-5, with 7 bases lining up with TRBD2. The material sequenced was peripheral blood. The CDR3 DNA reads TGTGCCAGCAGCTTAGGTCGGGGAGGGGCCGAGAAGACCCAGTACTTC. It codes for CASSLGRGGAEKTQYF.